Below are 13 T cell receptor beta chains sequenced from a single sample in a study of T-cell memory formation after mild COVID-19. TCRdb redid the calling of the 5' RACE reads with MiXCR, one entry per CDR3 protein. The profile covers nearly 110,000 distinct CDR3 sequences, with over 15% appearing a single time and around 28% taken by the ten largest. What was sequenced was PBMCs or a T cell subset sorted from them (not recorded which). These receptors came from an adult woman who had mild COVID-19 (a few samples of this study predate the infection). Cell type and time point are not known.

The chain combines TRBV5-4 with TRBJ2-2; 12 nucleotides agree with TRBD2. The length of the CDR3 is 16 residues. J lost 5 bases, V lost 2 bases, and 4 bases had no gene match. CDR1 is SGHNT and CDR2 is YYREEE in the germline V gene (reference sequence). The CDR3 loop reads CASSFVGLAGTGELFF. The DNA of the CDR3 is TGTGCCAGCAGCTTTGTGGGACTAGCGGGTACCGGGGAGCTGTTTTTT.

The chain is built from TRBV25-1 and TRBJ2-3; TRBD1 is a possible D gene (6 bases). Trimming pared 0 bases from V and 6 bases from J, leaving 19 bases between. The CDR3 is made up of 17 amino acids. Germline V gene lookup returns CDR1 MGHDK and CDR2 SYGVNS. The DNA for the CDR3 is TGTGCCAGCAGTGAATATAAAGGGGGAACCCCTCGGGATACGCAGTATTTT. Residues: CASSEYKGGTPRDTQYF.

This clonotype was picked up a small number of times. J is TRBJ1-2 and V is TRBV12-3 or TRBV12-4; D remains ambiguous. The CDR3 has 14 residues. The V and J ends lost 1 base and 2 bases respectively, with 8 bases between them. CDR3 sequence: CASSLVLKNYGYTF. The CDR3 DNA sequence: TGTGCCAGCAGTTTAGTCCTCAAGAACTATGGCTACACCTTC.

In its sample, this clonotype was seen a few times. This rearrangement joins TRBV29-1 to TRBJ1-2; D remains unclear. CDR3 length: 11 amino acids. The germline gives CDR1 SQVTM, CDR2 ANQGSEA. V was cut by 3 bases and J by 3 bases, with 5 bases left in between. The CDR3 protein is CSVDRHYGYTF. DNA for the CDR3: TGCAGCGTTGACAGGCACTATGGCTACACCTTC.

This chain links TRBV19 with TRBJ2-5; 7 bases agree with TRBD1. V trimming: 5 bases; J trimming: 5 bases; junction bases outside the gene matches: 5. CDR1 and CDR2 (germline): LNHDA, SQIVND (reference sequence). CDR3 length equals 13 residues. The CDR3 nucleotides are TGTGCCAGTAGTGGCCGGGACAGTGAGACCCAGTACTTC. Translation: CASSGRDSETQYF.

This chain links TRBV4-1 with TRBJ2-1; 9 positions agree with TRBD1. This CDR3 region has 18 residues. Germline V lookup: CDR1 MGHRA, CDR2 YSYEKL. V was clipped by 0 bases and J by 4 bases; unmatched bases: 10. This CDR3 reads CASSQDSRGQGTYNEQFF. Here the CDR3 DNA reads TGCGCCAGCAGCCAAGATAGTAGGGGACAGGGCACTTACAATGAGCAGTTCTTC.

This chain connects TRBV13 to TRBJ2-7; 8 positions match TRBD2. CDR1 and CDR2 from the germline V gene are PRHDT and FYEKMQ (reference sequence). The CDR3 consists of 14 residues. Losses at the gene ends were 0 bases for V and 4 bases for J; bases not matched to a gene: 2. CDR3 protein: CASSLGTSVYEQYF. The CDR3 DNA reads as TGTGCCAGCAGCTTAGGGACTAGCGTTTACGAGCAGTACTTC. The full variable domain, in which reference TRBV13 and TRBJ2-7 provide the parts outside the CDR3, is AAGVIQSPRHLIKEKRETATLKCYPIPRHDTVYWYQQGPGQDPQFLISFYEKMQSDKGSIPDRFSAQQFSDYHSELNMSSLELGDSALYFCASSLGTSVYEQYFGPGTRLTVT.

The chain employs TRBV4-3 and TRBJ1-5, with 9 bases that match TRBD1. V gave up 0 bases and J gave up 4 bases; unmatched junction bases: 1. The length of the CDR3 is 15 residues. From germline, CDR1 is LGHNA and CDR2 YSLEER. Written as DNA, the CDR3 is TGCGCCAGCAGCCAAGACGGACAGGGGAATCAGCCCCAGCATTTT. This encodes CASSQDGQGNQPQHF.

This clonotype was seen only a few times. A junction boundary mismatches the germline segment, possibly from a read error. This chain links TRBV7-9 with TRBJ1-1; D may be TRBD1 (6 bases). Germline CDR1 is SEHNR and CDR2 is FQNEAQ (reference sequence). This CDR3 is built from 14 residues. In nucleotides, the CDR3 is TGTGCAAGCAGCTTAGGGGGTCACAACACTGAAGCTTTCTTT. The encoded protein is CASSLGGHNTEAFF. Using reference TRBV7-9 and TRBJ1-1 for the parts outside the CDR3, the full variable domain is DTGVSQNPRHKITKRGQNVTFRCDPISEHNRLYWYRQTLGQGPEFLTYFQNEAQLEKSRLLSDRFSAERPKGSFSTLEIQRTEQGDSAMYLCASSLGGHNTEAFFGQGTRLTVV.

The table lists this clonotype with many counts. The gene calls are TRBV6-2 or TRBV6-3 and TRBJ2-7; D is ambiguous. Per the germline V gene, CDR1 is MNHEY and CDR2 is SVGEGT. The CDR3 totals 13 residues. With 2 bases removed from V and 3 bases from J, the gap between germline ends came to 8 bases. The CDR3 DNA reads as TGTGCCAGCAGTTACGGGCAGAACTACGAGCAGTACTTC. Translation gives CASSYGQNYEQYF.

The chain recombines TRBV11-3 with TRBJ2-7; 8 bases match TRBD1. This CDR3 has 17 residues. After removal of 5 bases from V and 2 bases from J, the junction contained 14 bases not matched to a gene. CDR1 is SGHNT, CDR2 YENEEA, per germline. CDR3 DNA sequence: TGTGCCAGCAGCCCACTCCCGGGAGACAGGGGACCCTACGAGCAGTACTTC. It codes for CASSPLPGDRGPYEQYF.

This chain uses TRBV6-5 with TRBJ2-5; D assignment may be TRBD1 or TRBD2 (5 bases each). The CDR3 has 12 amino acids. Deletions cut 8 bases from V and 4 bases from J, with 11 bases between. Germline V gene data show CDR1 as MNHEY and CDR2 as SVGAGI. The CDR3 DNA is TGTGCCAGCCGAGGGACGGGAGAGACCCAGTACTTC. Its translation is CASRGTGETQYF.

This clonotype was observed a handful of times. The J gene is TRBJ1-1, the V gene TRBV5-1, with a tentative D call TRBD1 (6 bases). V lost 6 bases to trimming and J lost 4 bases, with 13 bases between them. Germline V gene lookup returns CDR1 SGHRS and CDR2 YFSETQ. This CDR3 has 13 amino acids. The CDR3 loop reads CASKEGGATEAFF. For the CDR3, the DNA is TGCGCCAGCAAGGAGGGGGGGGCCACTGAAGCTTTCTTT.